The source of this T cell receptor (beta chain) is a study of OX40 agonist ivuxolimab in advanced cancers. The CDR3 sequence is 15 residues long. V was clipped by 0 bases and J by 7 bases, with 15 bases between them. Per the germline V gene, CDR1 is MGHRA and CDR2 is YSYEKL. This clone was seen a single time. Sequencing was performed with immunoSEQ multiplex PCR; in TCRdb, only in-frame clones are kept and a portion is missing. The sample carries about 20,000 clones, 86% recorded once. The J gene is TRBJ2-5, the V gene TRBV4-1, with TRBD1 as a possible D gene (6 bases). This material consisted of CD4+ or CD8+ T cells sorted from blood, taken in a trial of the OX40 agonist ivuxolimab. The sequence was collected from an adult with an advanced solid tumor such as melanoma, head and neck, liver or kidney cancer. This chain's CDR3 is CASSQDRGRGATQYF. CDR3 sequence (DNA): TGCGCCAGCAGCCAAGATCGGGGCAGGGGTGCGACCCAGTACTTC.